A single TCR beta chain is shown here with its context. Its antigen has not been determined. No clone much larger than this one lies a single base away; base qualities are absent. This entry is derived from a study of CD8 T cells in ankylosing spondylitis (dated 2017 in TCRdb). Looking at the study overall: To find TCR variants linked to disease, the study profiled T cell receptor beta repertoires in ankylosing spondylitis patients and healthy donors. The full study cohort was made up of about two dozen ankylosing spondylitis patients and 108 healthy donors. Peripheral blood samples were taken, and synovial fluid was additionally collected from ankylosing spondylitis patients.

Inclusive of the bounding cysteine and phenylalanine, the CDR3 is 14 residues long. Solely the CDR3 DNA is kept, with 42 bases framed from the first base. The junction shows trimming of 0 bases on V and 7 bases on J, plus 10 bases between the germline ends. Taken from the germline V gene (reference sequence), the CDR1 and CDR2 loops are LNHNV and YYDKDF. Overall study results and their limits: Some TCR beta motif variants had previously been reported in synovial fluid and blood of reactive arthritis patients, which suggested common disease-initiation mechanisms. The disease-linked clones were reported as significantly enriched in matched synovial fluid samples from ankylosing spondylitis patients. In peripheral blood, the disease-linked clones were found at relatively low frequencies and had a CD8+ phenotype. A TCR beta motif made up of several highly homologous amino acid variants appeared to be characteristic of blood from ankylosing spondylitis patients.

The instrument was an Illumina HiSeq 2500. TCR beta libraries were prepared by quantitative 5'-RACE with molecular barcodes. Regarding the original processing steps: To identify disease-linked TCR variants, a new computational method was used, one built on a probabilistic model of VDJ rearrangement. In TCRdb, the public reads were trimmed at Q25 with fastp and aligned with MiXCR, with productive beta chains retained. Duplicate CDR3 protein sequences are folded into a single record with the most common DNA and genes. TCRdb, not the original authors, processed these V and J calls. The sample table lists roughly 450,000 distinct CDR3 sequences, roughly 27% of them with a count of one. 0.89% of the sample belongs to the ten largest clones.

This sequence was found in a male donor with ankylosing spondylitis. Recombination connected TRBV15 to TRBJ2-4; a tentative D call is TRBD1 (6 bases match). What was sequenced was blood, either unsorted or a sorted T cell fraction (not recorded which). The bases read TGTGCCACCAGCAGAGATCTTAGGGGGAACATTCAGTACTTC. Its protein product is CATSRDLRGNIQYF.